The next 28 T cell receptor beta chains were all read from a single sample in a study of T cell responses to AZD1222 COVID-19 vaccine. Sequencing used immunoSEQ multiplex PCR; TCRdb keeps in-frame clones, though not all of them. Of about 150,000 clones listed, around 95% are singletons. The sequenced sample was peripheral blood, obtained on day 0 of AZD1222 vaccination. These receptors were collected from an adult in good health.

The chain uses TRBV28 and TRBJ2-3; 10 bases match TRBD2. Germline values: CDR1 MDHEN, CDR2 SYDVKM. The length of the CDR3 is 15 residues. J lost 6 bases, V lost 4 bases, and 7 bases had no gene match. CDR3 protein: CASSYLAGDRDTQYF. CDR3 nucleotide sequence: TGTGCCAGCAGTTATCTAGCGGGAGACAGGGATACGCAGTATTTT. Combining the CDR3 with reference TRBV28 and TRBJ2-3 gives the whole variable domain DVKVTQSSRYLVKRTGEKVFLECVQDMDHENMFWYRQDPGLGLRLIYFSYDVKMKEKGDIPEGYSVSREKKERFSLILESASTNQTSMYLCASSYLAGDRDTQYFGPGTRLTVL.

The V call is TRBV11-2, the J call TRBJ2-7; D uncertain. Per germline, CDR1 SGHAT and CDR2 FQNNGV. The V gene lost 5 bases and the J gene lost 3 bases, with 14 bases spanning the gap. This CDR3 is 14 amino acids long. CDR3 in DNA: TGTGCCAGCAGCCGATCGGAAGGGAACTACGAGCAGTACGTC. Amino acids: CASSRSEGNYEQYV.

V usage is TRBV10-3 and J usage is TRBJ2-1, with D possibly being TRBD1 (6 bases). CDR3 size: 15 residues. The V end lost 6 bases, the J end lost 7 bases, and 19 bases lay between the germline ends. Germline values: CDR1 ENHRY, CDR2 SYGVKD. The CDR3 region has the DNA TGTGCCATCAGGCAGGACGGACAGTTCGGGAATGAGCAGTTCTTC. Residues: CAIRQDGQFGNEQFF.

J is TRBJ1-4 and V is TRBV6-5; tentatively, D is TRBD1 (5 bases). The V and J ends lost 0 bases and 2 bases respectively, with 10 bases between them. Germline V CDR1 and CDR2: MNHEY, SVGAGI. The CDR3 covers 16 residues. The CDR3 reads CASSYSRGVTNEKLFF. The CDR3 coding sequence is TGTGCCAGCAGTTACTCCCGGGGGGTGACTAATGAAAAACTGTTTTTT.

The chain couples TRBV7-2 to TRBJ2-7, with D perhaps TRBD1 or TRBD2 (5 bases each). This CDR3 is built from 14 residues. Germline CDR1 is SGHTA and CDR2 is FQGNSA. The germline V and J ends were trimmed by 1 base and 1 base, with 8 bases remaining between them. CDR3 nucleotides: TGTGCCAGCAGCTTAGTTGGGGGTTCCTACGAGCAGTACGTC. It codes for CASSLVGGSYEQYV.

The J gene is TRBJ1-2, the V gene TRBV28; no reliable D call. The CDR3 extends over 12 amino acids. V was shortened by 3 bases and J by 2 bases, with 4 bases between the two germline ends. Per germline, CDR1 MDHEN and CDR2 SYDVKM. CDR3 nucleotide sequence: TGTGCCAGCAGTTTGGGAAACTATGGCTACACCTTC. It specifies CASSLGNYGYTF.

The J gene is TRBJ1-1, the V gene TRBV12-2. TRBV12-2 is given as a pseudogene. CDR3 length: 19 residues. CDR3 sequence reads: CASRLDGGEGFVVDTEAFF. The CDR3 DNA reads TGTGCAAGTCGCTTAGACGGAGGGGAAGGTTTTGTTGTCGACACTGAAGCTTTCTTT.

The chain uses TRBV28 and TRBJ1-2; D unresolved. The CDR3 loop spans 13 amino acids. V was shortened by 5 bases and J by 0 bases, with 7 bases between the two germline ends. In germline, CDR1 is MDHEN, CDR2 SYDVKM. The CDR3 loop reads CASSPGTNYGYTF. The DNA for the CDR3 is TGTGCCAGCAGTCCCGGGACTAACTATGGCTACACCTTC.

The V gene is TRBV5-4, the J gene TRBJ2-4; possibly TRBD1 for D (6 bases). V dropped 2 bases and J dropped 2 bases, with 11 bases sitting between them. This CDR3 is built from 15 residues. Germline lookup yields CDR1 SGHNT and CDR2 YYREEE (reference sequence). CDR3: CASSFSGATKNIQYF. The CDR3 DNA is TGTGCCAGCAGCTTTTCAGGGGCCACCAAAAACATTCAGTACTTC.

The CDR3 reads CASSYSRLNQGSYGYTF. Here the CDR3 DNA reads TGTGCCAGCAGCTACTCCCGACTGAATCAAGGGAGCTATGGCTACACCTTC. The V gene is TRBV28, the J gene TRBJ1-2, with D uncertain. Trimming removed 6 bases at V and 4 bases at J, with 24 bases between. The germline V gene has CDR1 MDHEN and CDR2 SYDVKM. CDR3 length equals 17 residues.

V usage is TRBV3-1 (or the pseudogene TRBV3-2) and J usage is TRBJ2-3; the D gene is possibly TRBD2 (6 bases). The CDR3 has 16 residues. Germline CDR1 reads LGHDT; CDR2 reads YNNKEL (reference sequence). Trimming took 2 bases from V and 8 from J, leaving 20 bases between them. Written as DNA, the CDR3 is TGTGCCAGCAGCCAACGCGGGACTGGCCCCCGGGGTACGCAGTATTTT. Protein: CASSQRGTGPRGTQYF.

As DNA, the CDR3 is TGCGCCAGCAGCCAAGATCGGCGGGCGACGTACAATGAGCAGTTCTTC. This translates into CASSQDRRATYNEQFF. V and J are TRBV4-3 and TRBJ2-1; D may be TRBD2 (5 bases). The CDR3 is 16 residues long. V dropped 0 bases and J dropped 4 bases, with 13 bases sitting between them. Germline V CDR1 and CDR2: LGHNA, YSLEER.

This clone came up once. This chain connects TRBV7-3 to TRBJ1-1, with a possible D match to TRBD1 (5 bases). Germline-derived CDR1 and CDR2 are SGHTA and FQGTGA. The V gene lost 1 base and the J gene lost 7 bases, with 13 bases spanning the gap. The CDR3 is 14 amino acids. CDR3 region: CASSLISGSGEAFF. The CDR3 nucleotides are TGTGCCAGCAGCTTAATCTCAGGGTCGGGTGAAGCTTTCTTT.

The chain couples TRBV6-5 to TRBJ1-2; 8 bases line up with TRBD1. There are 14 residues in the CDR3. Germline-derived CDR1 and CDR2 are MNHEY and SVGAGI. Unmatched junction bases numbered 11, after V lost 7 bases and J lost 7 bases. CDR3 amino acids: CASIVGQGGGGYTF. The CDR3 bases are TGTGCCAGCATCGTAGGACAGGGTGGCGGTGGCTACACCTTC.

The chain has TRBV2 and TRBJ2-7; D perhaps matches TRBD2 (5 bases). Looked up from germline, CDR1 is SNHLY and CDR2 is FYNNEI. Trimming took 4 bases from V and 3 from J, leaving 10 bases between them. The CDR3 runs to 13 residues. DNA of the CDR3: TGTGCCAGCAGTGTGCCTAGCAGCTACGAGCAGTACGTC. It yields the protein CASSVPSSYEQYV.

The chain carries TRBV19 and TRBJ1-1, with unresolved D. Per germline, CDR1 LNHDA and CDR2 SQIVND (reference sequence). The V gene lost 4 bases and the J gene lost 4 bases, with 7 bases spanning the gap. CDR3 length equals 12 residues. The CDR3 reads CASSRYSTEAFF. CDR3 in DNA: TGTGCCAGTAGTAGATACAGCACTGAAGCTTTCTTT.

The CDR3 DNA is TGTGCCAGCAGTGAACTCCAGGGCTTTAGGTCACCCCTCCACTTT. Translation gives CASSELQGFRSPLHF. The V and J genes are TRBV2 and TRBJ1-6, with D possibly TRBD1 on 5 matching bases. Germline V gene data show CDR1 as SNHLY and CDR2 as FYNNEI. Between the trimmed V and J ends, which lost 2 bases and 10 bases, there was a span of 15 bases. The CDR3 contains 15 residues.

The CDR3 sequence: CASSAISYGYTF. Here the CDR3 DNA reads TGTGCCAGCAGTGCGATTTCCTATGGCTACACCTTC. The chain uses TRBV2 and TRBJ1-2; D gene unclear. This CDR3 has 12 residues. The germline V and J ends were trimmed by 4 bases and 4 bases, with 7 bases remaining between them. Germline lookup yields CDR1 SNHLY and CDR2 FYNNEI.

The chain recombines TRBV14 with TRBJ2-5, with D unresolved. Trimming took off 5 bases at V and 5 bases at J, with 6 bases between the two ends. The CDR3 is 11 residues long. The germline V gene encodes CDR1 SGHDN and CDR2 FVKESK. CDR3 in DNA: TGTGCCAGCAGCTCCGTGGAGACCCAGTACTTC. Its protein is CASSSVETQYF.

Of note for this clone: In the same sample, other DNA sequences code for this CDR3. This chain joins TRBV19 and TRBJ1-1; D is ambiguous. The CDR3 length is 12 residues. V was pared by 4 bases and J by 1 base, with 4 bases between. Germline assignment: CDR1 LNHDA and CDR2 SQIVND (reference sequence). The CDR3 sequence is CASSKPNTEAFF. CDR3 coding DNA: TGTGCCAGTAGTAAACCGAACACTGAAGCTTTCTTT.

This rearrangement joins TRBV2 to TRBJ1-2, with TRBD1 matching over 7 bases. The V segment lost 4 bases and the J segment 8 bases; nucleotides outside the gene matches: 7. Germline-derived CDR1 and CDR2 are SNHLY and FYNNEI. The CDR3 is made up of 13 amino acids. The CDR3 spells CASSGQGVGGYTF. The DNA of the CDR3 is TGTGCCAGCAGTGGACAGGGTGTGGGAGGCTACACCTTC.

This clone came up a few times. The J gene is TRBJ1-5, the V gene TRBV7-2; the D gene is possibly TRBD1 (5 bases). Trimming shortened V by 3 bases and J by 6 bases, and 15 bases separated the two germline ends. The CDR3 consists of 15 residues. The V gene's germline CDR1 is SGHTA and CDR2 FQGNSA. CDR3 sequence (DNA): TGTGCCAGCAGCTTGGAGGCAGGGAGAGGTCAGCCCCAGCATTTT. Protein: CASSLEAGRGQPQHF.

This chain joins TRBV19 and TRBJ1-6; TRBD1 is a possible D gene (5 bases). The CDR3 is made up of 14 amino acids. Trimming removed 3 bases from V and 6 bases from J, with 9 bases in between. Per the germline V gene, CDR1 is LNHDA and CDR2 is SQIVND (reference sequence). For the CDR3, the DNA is TGTGCCAGTAGTATGACAGCCAGTAATTCACCCCTCCACTTT. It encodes CASSMTASNSPLHF.

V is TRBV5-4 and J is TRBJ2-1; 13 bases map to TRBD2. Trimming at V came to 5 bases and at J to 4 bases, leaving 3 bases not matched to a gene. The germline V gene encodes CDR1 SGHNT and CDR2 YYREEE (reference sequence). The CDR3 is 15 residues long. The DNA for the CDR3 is TGTGCCAGCAGGTCGGGACTAGCGGGGTACAATGAGCAGTTCTTC. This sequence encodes CASRSGLAGYNEQFF. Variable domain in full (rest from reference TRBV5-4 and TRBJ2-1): ETGVTQSPTHLIKTRGQQVTLRCSSQSGHNTVSWYQQALGQGPQFIFQYYREEENGRGNFPPRFSGLQFPNYSSELNVNALELDDSALYLCASRSGLAGYNEQFFGPGTRLTVL.

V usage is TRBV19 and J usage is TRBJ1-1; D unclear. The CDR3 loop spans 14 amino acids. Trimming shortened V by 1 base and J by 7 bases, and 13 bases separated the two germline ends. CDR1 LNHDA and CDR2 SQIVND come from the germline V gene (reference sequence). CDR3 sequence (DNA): TGTGCCAGTAGTATAGGGGCGGCAGGTAATGAAGCTTTCTTT. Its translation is CASSIGAAGNEAFF. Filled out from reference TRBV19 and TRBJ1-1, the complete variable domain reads DGGITQSPKYLFRKEGQNVTLSCEQNLNHDAMYWYRQDPGQGLRLIYYSQIVNDFQKGDIAEGYSVSREKKESFPLTVTSAQKNPTAFYLCASSIGAAGNEAFFGQGTRLTVV.

The CDR3 protein is CASSVEQGGYGYTF. The DNA of the CDR3 is TGTGCCAGCAGCGTAGAACAGGGTGGGTATGGCTACACCTTC. The chain recombines TRBV9 with TRBJ1-2; D may be TRBD1 (6 bases). Germline V CDR1 and CDR2: SGDLS, YYNGEE. The V end lost 0 bases, the J end lost 5 bases, and 11 bases lay between the germline ends. The CDR3 has 14 residues.

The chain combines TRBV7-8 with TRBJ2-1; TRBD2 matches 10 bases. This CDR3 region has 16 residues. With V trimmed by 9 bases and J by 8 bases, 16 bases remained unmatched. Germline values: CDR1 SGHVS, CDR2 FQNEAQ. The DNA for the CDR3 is TGTGCCAGTTGCCCCATCCTAGCGGGAGAACGGTATGAGCAGTTCTTC. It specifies CASCPILAGERYEQFF.

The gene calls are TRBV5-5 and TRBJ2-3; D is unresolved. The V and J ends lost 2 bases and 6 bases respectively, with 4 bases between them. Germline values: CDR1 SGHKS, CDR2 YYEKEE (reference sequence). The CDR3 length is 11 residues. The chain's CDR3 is CASSFADTQYF. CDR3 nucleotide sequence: TGTGCCAGCAGCTTTGCGGATACGCAGTATTTT.